This TCR beta chain derives from a study of T cell responses to AZD1222 COVID-19 vaccine. Study-level points and caveats: Spike was spanned by vaccine-associated CD4 TCRs, which were dominant at 160-218 and 743-854. The donor cohort was predominantly white British with a female majority, and clonal diversity may have been underestimated. After two AZD1222 doses, spike-specific TCR breadth and depth rose versus day 0. Repertoire sampling was restricted to post-peak T cell response timepoints.

Comment on this clone: Antigen: not known.

Produced via immunoSEQ multiplex PCR; TCRdb's table is partial and in-frame only. This sample carries about 90,000 clones, about 86% of them seen once, and the ten largest clones take approximately 7.9%. This CDR3 comprises 14 residues. V lost 1 base to trimming and J lost 6 bases, with 12 bases between them. Looked up from germline, CDR1 is KGHSH and CDR2 is LQKENI. The chain is built from TRBV18 and TRBJ1-2; the D is unclear. This clonotype originated in an adult in good health. This specimen was peripheral blood, taken on day 0 of AZD1222 vaccination. CDR3 protein: CASSPREEMDGYTF. The CDR3 nucleotides are TGTGCCAGCTCACCACGGGAGGAGATGGATGGCTACACCTTC.